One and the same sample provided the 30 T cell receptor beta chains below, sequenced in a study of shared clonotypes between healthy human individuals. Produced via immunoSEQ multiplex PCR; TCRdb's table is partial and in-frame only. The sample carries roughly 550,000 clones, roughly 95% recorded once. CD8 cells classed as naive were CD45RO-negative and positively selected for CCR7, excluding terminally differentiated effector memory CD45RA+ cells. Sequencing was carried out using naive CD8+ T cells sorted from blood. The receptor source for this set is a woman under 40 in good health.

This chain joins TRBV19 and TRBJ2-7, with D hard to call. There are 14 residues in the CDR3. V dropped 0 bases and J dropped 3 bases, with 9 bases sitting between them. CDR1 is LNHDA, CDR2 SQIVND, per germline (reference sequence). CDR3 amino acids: CASSIDQENYEQYF. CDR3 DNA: TGTGCCAGTAGTATAGACCAGGAGAACTACGAGCAGTACTTC.

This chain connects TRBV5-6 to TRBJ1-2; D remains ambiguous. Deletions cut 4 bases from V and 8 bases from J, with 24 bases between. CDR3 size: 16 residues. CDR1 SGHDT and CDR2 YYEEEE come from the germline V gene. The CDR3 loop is CASSTGRSTWVWGYTF. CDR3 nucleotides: TGTGCCAGCAGCACCGGACGGTCGACGTGGGTGTGGGGCTACACCTTC. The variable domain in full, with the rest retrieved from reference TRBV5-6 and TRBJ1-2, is DAGVTQSPTHLIKTRGQQVTLRCSPKSGHDTVSWYQQALGQGPQFIFQYYEEEERQRGNFPDRFSGHQFPNYSSELNVNALLLGDSALYLCASSTGRSTWVWGYTFGSGTRLTVV.

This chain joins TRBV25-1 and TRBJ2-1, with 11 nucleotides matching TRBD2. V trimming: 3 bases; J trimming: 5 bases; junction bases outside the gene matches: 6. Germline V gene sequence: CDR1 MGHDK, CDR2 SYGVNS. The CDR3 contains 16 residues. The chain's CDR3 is CASSDLLAGENNEQFF. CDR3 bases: TGTGCCAGCAGTGACCTACTAGCGGGGGAAAACAATGAGCAGTTCTTC. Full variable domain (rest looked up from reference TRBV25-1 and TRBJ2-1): EADIYQTPRYLVIGTGKKITLECSQTMGHDKMYWYQQDPGMELHLIHYSYGVNSTEKGDLSSESTVSRIRTEHFPLTLESARPSHTSQYLCASSDLLAGENNEQFFGPGTRLTVL.

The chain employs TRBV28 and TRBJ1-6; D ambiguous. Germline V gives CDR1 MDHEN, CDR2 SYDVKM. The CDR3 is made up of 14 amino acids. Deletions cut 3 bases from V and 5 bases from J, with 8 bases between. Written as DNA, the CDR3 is TGTGCCAGCAGTTTGCCACCTAATAATTCACCCCTCCACTTT. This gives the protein CASSLPPNNSPLHF.

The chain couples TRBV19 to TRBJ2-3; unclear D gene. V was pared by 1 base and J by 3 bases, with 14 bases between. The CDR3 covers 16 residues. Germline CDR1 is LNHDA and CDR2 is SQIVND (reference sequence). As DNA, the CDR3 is TGTGCCAGTAGTATAGTTAAAGGAGAGCCGACAGATACGCAGTATTTT. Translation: CASSIVKGEPTDTQYF.

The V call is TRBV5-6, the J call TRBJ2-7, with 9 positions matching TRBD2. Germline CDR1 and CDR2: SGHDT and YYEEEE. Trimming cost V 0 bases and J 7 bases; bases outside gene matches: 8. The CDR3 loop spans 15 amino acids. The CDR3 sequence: CASSLASSGMSEQYF. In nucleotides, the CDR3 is TGTGCCAGCAGCTTGGCGTCTAGCGGGATGAGTGAGCAGTACTTC.

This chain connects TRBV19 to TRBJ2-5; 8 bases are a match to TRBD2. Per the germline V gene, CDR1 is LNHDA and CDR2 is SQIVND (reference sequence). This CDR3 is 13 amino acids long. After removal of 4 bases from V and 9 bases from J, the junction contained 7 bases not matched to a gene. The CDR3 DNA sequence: TGTGCCAGTAGTACTGGACTAGCCGGGCCCCAGTACTTC. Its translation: CASSTGLAGPQYF.

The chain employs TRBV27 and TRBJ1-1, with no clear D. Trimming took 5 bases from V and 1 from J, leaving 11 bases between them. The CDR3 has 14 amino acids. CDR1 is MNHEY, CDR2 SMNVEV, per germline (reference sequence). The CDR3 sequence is CASSPLPGNTEAFF. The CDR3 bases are TGTGCCAGCAGTCCCCTCCCAGGGAACACTGAAGCTTTCTTT.

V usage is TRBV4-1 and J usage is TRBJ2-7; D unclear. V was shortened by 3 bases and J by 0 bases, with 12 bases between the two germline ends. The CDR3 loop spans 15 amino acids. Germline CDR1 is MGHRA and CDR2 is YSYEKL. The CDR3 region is CASSQYAGLSYEQYF. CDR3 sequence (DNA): TGCGCCAGCAGCCAGTACGCCGGGCTCTCCTACGAGCAGTACTTC.

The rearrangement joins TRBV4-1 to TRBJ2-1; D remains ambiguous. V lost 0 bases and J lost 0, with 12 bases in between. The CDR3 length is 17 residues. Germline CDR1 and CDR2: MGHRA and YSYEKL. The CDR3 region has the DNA TGCGCCAGCAGCCAAGACCCCCGGCTTAGCTCCTACAATGAGCAGTTCTTC. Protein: CASSQDPRLSSYNEQFF.

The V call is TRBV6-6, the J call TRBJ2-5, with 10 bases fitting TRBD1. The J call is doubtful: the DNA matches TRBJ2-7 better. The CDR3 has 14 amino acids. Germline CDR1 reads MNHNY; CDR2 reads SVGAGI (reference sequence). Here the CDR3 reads CASSGTGVPYEQYF. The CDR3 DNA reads TGTGCCAGCAGTGGGACAGGGGTTCCCTACGAGCAGTACTTC.

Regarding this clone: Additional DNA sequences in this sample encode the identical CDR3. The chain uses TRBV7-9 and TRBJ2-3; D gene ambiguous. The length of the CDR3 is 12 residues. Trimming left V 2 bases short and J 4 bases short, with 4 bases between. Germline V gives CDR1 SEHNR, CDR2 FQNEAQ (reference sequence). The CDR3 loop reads CASSLSPDTQYF. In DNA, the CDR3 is TGTGCCAGCAGCTTATCCCCAGATACGCAGTATTTT. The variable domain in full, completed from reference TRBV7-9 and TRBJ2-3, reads DTGVSQNPRHKITKRGQNVTFRCDPISEHNRLYWYRQTLGQGPEFLTYFQNEAQLEKSRLLSDRFSAERPKGSFSTLEIQRTEQGDSAMYLCASSLSPDTQYFGPGTRLTVL.

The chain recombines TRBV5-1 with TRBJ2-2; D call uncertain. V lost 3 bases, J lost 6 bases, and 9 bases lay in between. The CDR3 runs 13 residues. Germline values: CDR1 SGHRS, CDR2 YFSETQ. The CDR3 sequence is CASSWSGSGELFF. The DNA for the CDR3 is TGCGCCAGCAGCTGGAGTGGGTCCGGGGAGCTGTTTTTT.

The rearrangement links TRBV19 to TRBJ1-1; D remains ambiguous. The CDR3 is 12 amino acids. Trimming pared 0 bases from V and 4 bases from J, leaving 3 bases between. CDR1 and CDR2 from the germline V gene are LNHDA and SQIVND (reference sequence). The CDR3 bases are TGTGCCAGTAGTATAGATGGCACTGAAGCTTTCTTT. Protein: CASSIDGTEAFF.

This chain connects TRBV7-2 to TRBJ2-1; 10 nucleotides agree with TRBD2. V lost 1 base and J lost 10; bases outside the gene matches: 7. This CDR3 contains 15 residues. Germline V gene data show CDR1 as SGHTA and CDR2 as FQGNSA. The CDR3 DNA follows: TGTGCCAGCAGCTTAGGGCTAGCGGGAGTGGAGGAGCAGTTCTTC. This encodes CASSLGLAGVEEQFF.

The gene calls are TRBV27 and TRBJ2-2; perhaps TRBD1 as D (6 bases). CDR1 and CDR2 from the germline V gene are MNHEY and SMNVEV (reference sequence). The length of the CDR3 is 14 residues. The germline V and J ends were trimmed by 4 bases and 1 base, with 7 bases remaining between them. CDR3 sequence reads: CASSSRGNTGELFF. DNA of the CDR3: TGTGCCAGCAGTTCCAGGGGGAACACCGGGGAGCTGTTTTTT.

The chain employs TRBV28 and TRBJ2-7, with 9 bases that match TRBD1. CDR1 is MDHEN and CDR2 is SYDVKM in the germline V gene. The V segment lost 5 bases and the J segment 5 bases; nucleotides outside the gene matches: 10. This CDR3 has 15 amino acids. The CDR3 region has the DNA TGTGCCAGCAGTCTACGCCGGGACAGGGAGAACGAGCAGTACTTC. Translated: CASSLRRDRENEQYF.

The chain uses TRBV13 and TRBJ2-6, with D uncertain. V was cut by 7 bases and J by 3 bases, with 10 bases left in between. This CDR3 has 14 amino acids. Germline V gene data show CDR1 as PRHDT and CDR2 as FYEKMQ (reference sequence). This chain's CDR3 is CASNNFGGANVLTF. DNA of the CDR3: TGTGCCAGCAACAACTTTGGTGGGGCCAACGTCCTGACTTTC.

This chain's CDR3 is CASSPIGVGGSNQPQHF. The CDR3 nucleotides are TGTGCCAGCAGTCCAATTGGGGTAGGGGGGAGCAATCAGCCCCAGCATTTT. The gene calls are TRBV27 and TRBJ1-5; the D gene is possibly TRBD1 (6 bases). Germline V CDR1 and CDR2: MNHEY, SMNVEV (reference sequence). The CDR3 has 17 amino acids. The germline V and J ends were trimmed by 5 bases and 1 base, with 18 bases remaining between them.

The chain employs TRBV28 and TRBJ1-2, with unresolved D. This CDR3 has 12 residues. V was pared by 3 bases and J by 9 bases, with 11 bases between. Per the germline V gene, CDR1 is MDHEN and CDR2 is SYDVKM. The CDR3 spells CASSFLYSSYTF. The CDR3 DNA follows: TGTGCCAGCAGTTTTCTTTACAGTAGCTACACCTTC.

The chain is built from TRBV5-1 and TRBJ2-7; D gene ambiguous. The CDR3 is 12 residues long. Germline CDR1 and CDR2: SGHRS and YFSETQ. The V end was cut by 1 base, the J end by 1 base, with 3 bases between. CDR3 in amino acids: CASSLRSYEQYF. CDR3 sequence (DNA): TGCGCCAGCAGCTTGAGGTCCTACGAGCAGTACTTC.

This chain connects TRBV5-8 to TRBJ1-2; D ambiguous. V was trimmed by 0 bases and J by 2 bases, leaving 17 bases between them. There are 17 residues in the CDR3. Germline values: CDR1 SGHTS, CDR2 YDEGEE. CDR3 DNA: TGTGCCAGCAGCTTGGAGGCGCCAGCGAGAATAAACTATGGCTACACCTTC. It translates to CASSLEAPARINYGYTF.

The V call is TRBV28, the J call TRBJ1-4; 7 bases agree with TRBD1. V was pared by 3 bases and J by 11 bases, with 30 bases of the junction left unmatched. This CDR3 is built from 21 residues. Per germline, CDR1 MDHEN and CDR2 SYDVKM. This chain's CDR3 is CASSFVFFNWDSSQEAKKLFF. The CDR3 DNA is TGTGCCAGCAGTTTTGTTTTTTTCAATTGGGACAGCTCCCAAGAAGCAAAGAAACTGTTTTTT. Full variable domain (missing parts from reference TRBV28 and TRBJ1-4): DVKVTQSSRYLVKRTGEKVFLECVQDMDHENMFWYRQDPGLGLRLIYFSYDVKMKEKGDIPEGYSVSREKKERFSLILESASTNQTSMYLCASSFVFFNWDSSQEAKKLFFGSGTQLSVL.

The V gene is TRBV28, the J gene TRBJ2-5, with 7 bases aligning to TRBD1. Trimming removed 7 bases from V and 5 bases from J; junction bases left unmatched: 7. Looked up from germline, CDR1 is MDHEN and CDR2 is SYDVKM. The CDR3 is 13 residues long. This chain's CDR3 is CASTRQGDETQYF. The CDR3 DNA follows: TGTGCCAGCACGAGACAGGGTGACGAGACCCAGTACTTC.

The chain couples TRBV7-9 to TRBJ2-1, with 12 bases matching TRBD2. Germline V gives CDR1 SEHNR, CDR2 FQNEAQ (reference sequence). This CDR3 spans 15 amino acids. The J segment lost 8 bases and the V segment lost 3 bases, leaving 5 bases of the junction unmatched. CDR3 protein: CASSFLAGGPDEQFF. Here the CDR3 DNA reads TGTGCCAGCAGCTTCCTAGCGGGAGGGCCAGATGAGCAGTTCTTC.

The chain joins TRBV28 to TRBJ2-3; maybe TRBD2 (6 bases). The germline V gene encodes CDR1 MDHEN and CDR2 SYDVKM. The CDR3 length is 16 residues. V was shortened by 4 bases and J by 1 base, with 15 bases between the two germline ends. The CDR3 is CASSSPEEGGTDTQYF. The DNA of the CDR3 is TGTGCCAGCAGTTCCCCGGAGGAGGGTGGCACAGATACGCAGTATTTT.

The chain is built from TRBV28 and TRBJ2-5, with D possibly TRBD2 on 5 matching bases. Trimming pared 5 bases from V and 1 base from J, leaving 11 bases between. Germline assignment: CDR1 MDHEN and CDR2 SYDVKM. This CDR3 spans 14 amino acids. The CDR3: CASSLRVFQETQYF. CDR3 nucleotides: TGTGCCAGCAGTCTGCGGGTATTCCAAGAGACCCAGTACTTC.

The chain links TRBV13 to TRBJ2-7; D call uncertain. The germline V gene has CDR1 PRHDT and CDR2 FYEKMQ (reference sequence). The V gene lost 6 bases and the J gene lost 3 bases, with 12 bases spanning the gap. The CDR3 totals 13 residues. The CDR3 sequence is CASSLGLFYEQYF. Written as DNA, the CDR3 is TGTGCCAGCAGTTTGGGCCTTTTCTACGAGCAGTACTTC.

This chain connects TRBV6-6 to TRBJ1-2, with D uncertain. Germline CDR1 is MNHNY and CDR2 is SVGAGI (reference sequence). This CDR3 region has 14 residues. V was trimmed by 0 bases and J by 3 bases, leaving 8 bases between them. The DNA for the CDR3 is TGTGCCAGCAGTTACTCGGTCGGAGACTATGGCTACACCTTC. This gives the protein CASSYSVGDYGYTF.

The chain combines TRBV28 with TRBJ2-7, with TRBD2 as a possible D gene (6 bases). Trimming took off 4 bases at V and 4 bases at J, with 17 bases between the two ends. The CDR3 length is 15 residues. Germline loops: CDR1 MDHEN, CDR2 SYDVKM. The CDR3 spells CASSSPREPSYEQYF. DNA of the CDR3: TGTGCCAGCAGTTCTCCCCGGGAGCCCTCTTACGAGCAGTACTTC.